A selection of T cell receptor beta chains follows, all from one sample in a study of blood T cell repertoires in COVID-19. Method: immunoSEQ multiplex PCR; TCRdb's copy keeps in-frame clones and lacks some. The sample includes roughly 68,000 clones, about 91% seen only once; the top ten take 4.9%. Sequencing was carried out using peripheral blood. The receptors derive from a woman aged 45 to 65 with active COVID-19. The CDR3 runs from the conserved cysteine through the conserved F or W. The D gene is left open where the match is weak. Some rows mark clone size as missing; the rest say once, few, many or name a class of expanded clone.

TRBJ2-6 TRBV29-1 - - CSVSGPYSGANVLTF TGCAGCGTTTCTGGGCCTTACTCTGGGGCCAACGTCCTGACTTTC
TRBJ2-5 TRBV4-1 TRBD2 - CASSHASGEDTQYF TGCGCCAGCAGCCACGCTAGCGGGGAGGATACCCAGTACTTC
TRBJ2-3 TRBV19 TRBD2 - CASSPLAGADTQYF TGTGCCAGTAGTCCCCTAGCGGGAGCTGATACGCAGTATTTT
TRBJ2-7 TRBV19 TRBD1 - CASRVRDRAYEQYF TGTGCCAGTAGAGTCCGGGACAGGGCCTACGAGCAGTACTTC
TRBJ1-4 TRBV3-1/TRBV3-2 - - CASSQAWTAATNEKLFF TGTGCCAGCAGCCAAGCGTGGACAGCTGCAACTAATGAAAAACTGTTTTTT
TRBJ2-1 TRBV30 TRBD2 - CAWSPTSGREQFF TGTGCCTGGAGCCCAACTAGCGGGAGGGAGCAGTTCTTC
TRBJ2-1 TRBV10-3 - few CAISDLREGGSYNEQFF TGTGCCATCAGTGATCTGAGGGAGGGGGGGTCCTACAATGAGCAGTTCTTC
TRBJ1-2 TRBV6-5 TRBD1 - CASRGTGRFYGYTF TGTGCCAGCAGGGGGACAGGGAGGTTCTATGGCTACACCTTC
TRBJ1-4 TRBV18 TRBD1 - CASSQGQGYEKLFF TGTGCCAGCTCACAGGGACAGGGATACGAAAAACTGTTTTTT
TRBJ1-2 TRBV27 TRBD1 - CASSLSYTGAPRPYGYTF TGTGCCAGCAGTTTATCGTACACAGGGGCTCCTCGCCCCTATGGCTACACCTTC
TRBJ1-2 TRBV9 - - CASSLEGSYGYTF TGTGCCAGCAGCCTTGAGGGCAGCTATGGCTACACCTTC
TRBJ2-4 TRBV3-1/TRBV3-2 - once CASSQEGVRVDIQYF TGTGCCAGCAGCCAGGAAGGGGTCAGGGTCGACATTCAGTACTTC
TRBJ2-3 TRBV11-2 TRBD2 - CASSRPSGSVDTQYF TGTGCCAGCAGCCGACCTAGCGGGAGTGTGGATACGCAGTATTTT
TRBJ1-2 TRBV3-1/TRBV3-2 - - CASSQGNQGTHGYTF TGTGCCAGCAGCCAAGGTAACCAGGGTACCCATGGCTACACCTTC
TRBJ1-5 TRBV7-8 - - CASSGRGSGAQHF TGTGCCAGCAGCGGCCGGGGGTCGGGAGCCCAGCATTTT
TRBJ2-5 TRBV18 TRBD1 - CASSSSGTGTWETQYF TGTGCCAGCTCATCTTCCGGGACAGGGACTTGGGAGACCCAGTACTTC
TRBJ2-2 TRBV5-1 TRBD2 - CASSLNGAGGGTGELFF TGCGCCAGCAGCTTGAATGGAGCGGGAGGGGGCACCGGGGAGCTGTTTTTT
TRBJ2-1 TRBV5-1 TRBD2 - CASGGTSLFGEQFF TGCGCCAGCGGGGGGACTAGTCTTTTCGGTGAGCAGTTCTTC
TRBJ1-1 TRBV20-1 - - CSAGGHAEAFF TGCAGTGCTGGGGGACACGCTGAAGCTTTCTTT
TRBJ2-2 TRBV5-1 - - CASSLFRATGELFF TGCGCCAGCAGCTTGTTTAGAGCAACCGGGGAGCTGTTTTTT
TRBJ1-2 TRBV27 TRBD1 medium-sized CASRRDRSLGYTF TGTGCCAGCAGAAGGGACAGGTCTCTTGGCTACACCTTC
TRBJ2-1 TRBV5-1 TRBD2 - CASGSGISYNEQFF TGCGCCAGCGGGAGCGGGATCTCCTACAATGAGCAGTTCTTC
TRBJ1-2 TRBV15 TRBD1 - CATRETGVGYGYTF TGTGCCACCAGGGAAACAGGGGTTGGGTATGGCTACACCTTC
TRBJ2-2 TRBV28 TRBD1 - CASTIEEGGRELFF TGTGCCAGCACCATAGAGGAAGGGGGCCGGGAGCTGTTTTTT
TRBJ2-5 TRBV2 - - CASSEPLQETQYF TGTGCCAGCAGTGAACCCCTCCAAGAGACCCAGTACTTC
TRBJ2-1 TRBV9 TRBD2 - CASSVGGLAGVNEQFF TGTGCCAGCAGCGTGGGGGGACTAGCGGGAGTCAATGAGCAGTTCTTC
TRBJ2-1 TRBV7-9 TRBD2 - CASNPRPGLAGFGSNEQFF TGTGCCAGCAACCCCCGTCCGGGACTAGCGGGATTCGGGAGCAATGAGCAGTTCTTC
TRBJ2-3 TRBV3-1/TRBV3-2 - - CASSQGSRSSAQDTQYF TGTGCCAGCAGCCAAGGGTCGAGGTCCTCTGCACAAGATACGCAGTATTTT
TRBJ2-7 TRBV25-1 - - CASSDTTSYEQYF TGTGCCAGCAGTGACACTACCTCCTACGAGCAGTACTTC
TRBJ2-1 TRBV5-4 - - CASSWQAGGPYNEQFF TGTGCCAGCAGTTGGCAGGCCGGGGGGCCCTACAATGAGCAGTTCTTC
TRBJ2-7 TRBV24-1 - - CATPKTGYEQYF TGTGCCACCCCTAAGACAGGCTACGAGCAGTACTTC
TRBJ1-5 TRBV30 TRBD1 - CAWSVQGDQPQHF TGTGCCTGGAGTGTACAGGGGGATCAGCCCCAGCATTTT
TRBJ2-1 TRBV5-1 TRBD1 - CASSMGQGADEQFF TGCGCCAGCAGCATGGGACAGGGGGCGGATGAGCAGTTCTTC
TRBJ1-2 TRBV19 - - CASMGPIDTRRHYGYTF TGTGCCAGTATGGGCCCTATTGACACCCGGAGGCACTATGGCTACACCTTC
TRBJ2-2 TRBV6-4 TRBD1 - CASSAQGGNTGELFF TGTGCCAGCAGTGCACAGGGGGGGAACACCGGGGAGCTGTTTTTT
TRBJ1-2 TRBV7-6 - - CASSLDPSTGAGYTF TGTGCCAGCAGCTTAGATCCGTCAACAGGAGCTGGCTACACCTTC
TRBJ2-7 TRBV9 TRBD1 - CASSVGGTAAYEQYF TGTGCCAGCAGCGTAGGGGGGACAGCCGCCTACGAGCAGTACTTC
TRBJ1-4 TRBV18 TRBD1 - CASSLDRVSEKLFF TGTGCCAGCTCACTCGACAGGGTCAGTGAAAAACTGTTTTTT
TRBJ2-5 TRBV6-1 - - CASSEALHPRAGTQYF TGTGCCAGCAGTGAAGCGCTTCACCCCCGAGCGGGGACCCAGTACTTC
TRBJ1-2 TRBV30 TRBD1 few CARRQGGYTF TGTGCCCGCAGACAGGGTGGCTACACCTTC
TRBJ1-5 TRBV28 - - CASGGGVGHQPQHF TGTGCCAGCGGCGGGGGGGTTGGGCATCAGCCCCAGCATTTT
TRBJ2-1 TRBV3-1/TRBV3-2 - - CASSPRAGSAYNEQFF TGTGCCAGCAGCCCCCGGGCCGGGAGCGCCTACAATGAGCAGTTCTTC
TRBJ1-4 TRBV27 TRBD1 - CASHGQGKEKLFF TGTGCCAGCCACGGACAGGGAAAAGAAAAACTGTTTTTT
TRBJ2-1 TRBV9 - - CASSAGLTSNEQFF TGTGCCAGCAGCGCAGGACTAACAAGCAATGAGCAGTTCTTC
TRBJ1-1 TRBV28 TRBD1 medium-sized CASSLWGQGFLVAEAFF TGTGCCAGCAGCCTTTGGGGACAGGGCTTCTTGGTTGCTGAAGCTTTCTTT
TRBJ2-7 TRBV12-3/TRBV12-4 - - CASARIAYEQYF TGTGCCAGCGCGCGGATTGCCTACGAGCAGTACTTC
TRBJ2-7 TRBV24-1 - - CATSEGGYEQYF TGTGCCACCAGTGAAGGAGGCTACGAGCAGTACTTC